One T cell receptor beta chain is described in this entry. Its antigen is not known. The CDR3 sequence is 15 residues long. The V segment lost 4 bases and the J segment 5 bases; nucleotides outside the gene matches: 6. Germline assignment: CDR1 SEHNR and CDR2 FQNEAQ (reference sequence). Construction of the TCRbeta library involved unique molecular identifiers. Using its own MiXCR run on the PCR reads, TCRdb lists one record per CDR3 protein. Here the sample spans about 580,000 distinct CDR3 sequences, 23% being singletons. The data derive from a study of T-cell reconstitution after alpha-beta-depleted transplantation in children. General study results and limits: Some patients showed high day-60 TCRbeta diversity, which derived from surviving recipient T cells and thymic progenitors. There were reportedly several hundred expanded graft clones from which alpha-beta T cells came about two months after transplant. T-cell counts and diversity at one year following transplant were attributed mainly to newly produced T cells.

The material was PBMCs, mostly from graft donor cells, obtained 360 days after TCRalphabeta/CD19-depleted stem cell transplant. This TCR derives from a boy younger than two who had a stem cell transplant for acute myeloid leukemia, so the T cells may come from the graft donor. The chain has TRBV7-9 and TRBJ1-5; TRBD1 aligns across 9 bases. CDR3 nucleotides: TGTGCCAGCAGCTCCTCGACAGGGGGGGATCAGCCCCAGCATTTT. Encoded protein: CASSSSTGGDQPQHF. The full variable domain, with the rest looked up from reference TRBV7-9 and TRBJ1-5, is DTGVSQNPRHKITKRGQNVTFRCDPISEHNRLYWYRQTLGQGPEFLTYFQNEAQLEKSRLLSDRFSAERPKGSFSTLEIQRTEQGDSAMYLCASSSSTGGDQPQHFGDGTRLSIL.